This is a list of T cell receptor beta chains from one sample in a study of T cell repertoires in cytomegalovirus infection. TCRdb itself ran the reads through MiXCR, one entry per CDR3 protein. The table has approximately 500,000 distinct CDR3 sequences, roughly 12% seen once. Sequencing was done on a sample of PBMCs. All receptors derive from a human donor in good health (CMV status not recorded). Some clones in this sample may be carry-over from other donors' samples. Each CDR3 is given with its conserved first and last residue. D genes are given only for firm matches. The size field is filled for only some rows; it gives once, few, many or a size class.

TRBJ2-7	-	TRBV7-3	TRBD2	TGTGCCAGCAGCTTAAAGGGTGGACTAGCGGGTTACAATGAGCAGTACTTC	CASSLKGGLAGYNEQYF
TRBJ1-6	many	TRBV20-1	-	TGCAGTGCTAGGTCCCCCGCAAGGGGGAATTCACCCCTCCACTTT	CSARSPARGNSPLHF
TRBJ1-1	-	TRBV5-1	-	TGCGCCAGCAGCTTTCGGGACGATCGGGCTTTCTTT	CASSFRDDRAFF
TRBJ2-1	many	TRBV4-1	-	TGCGCCAGCAGCCAAGAGTTTAATGAGCAGTTCTTC	CASSQEFNEQFF
TRBJ1-6	many	TRBV7-3	-	TGTGCCAGCAGCTTTAGGGTAGGGAATTCACCCCTCCACTTT	CASSFRVGNSPLHF
TRBJ1-2	-	TRBV12-5	-	TGTGCTAGTGGTTTTCCACCGGGCGGCTACACCTTC	CASGFPPGGYTF
TRBJ2-1	many	TRBV7-2	-	TGTGCCAGCAGCTTAGCTATTAGCTCCTACAATGAGCAGTTCTTC	CASSLAISSYNEQFF
TRBJ1-5	-	TRBV6-2/TRBV6-3	TRBD1	TGTGCCAGCAGTATGGACAGGGGCCAGCCCCAGCATTTT	CASSMDRGQPQHF
TRBJ2-1	many	TRBV28	-	TGTGCCAGCAGCTCTCCGGGCAGGGCGGATGAGCAGTTCTTC	CASSSPGRADEQFF
TRBJ2-1	few	TRBV14	TRBD2	TGTGCCAGCAGCCACTTAGCGGGGGGTTACAATGAGCAGTTCTTC	CASSHLAGGYNEQFF
TRBJ2-4	-	TRBV20-1	-	TGCAGTGCTCGAGGAGCAATTGGGAAGTCTGCCAAAAACATTCAGTACTTC	CSARGAIGKSAKNIQYF
TRBJ2-7	once	TRBV12-3/TRBV12-4	-	TGTGCCAGCAGTTTAGGTAGAACCAACGAGCAGTACTTC	CASSLGRTNEQYF
TRBJ1-4	-	TRBV7-9	TRBD1	TGTGCCAGCACCGCGACAGGGCTGGTCGGGGAAAAACTGTTTTTT	CASTATGLVGEKLFF
TRBJ1-6	many	TRBV10-3	-	TGTGCCATCAGTGAGGACGGAACTAATTCACCCCTCCACTTT	CAISEDGTNSPLHF
TRBJ1-2	many	TRBV7-2	-	TGTGCCAGCAGCCGACAGACAGGTGTCTATGGCTACACCTTC	CASSRQTGVYGYTF
TRBJ2-7	many	TRBV12-3/TRBV12-4	-	TGTGCCAGCAGTTCCCGGGACCTAAACCCCTACGAGCAGTACTTC	CASSSRDLNPYEQYF
TRBJ2-1	-	TRBV20-1	-	TGCAGTGCCTCCAGGGGCTCCAATGAGCAGTTCTTC	CSASRGSNEQFF
TRBJ1-5	few	TRBV20-1	-	TGCAGTGGGGCAGGGAGGAAGGATCAGCCCCAGCATTTT	CSGAGRKDQPQHF
TRBJ2-1	many	TRBV6-1	-	TGTGCCAGCAGTGAAAACCTGAATTACGAGCAGTTCTTC	CASSENLNYEQFF
TRBJ2-7	few	TRBV7-9	-	TGTGCCAGCAGCTTAGGTAGGGCCCAGTACTTC	CASSLGRAQYF
TRBJ1-3	few	TRBV12-3/TRBV12-4	TRBD1	TGTGCCACCAAGACAGGGGTCAGCTCTGGAAACACCATATATTTT	CATKTGVSSGNTIYF
TRBJ2-2	few	TRBV30	-	TGTGCCTGGAGTGTAGTACGGGGCTCAGAGAGGAGGGACACCGGGGAGCTGTTTTTT	CAWSVVRGSERRDTGELFF
TRBJ1-6	few	TRBV20-1	-	TGCAGTGCTAGGGGCGGCGGGTCCTATAATTCACCCCTCCACTTT	CSARGGGSYNSPLHF
TRBJ2-7	many	TRBV12-3/TRBV12-4	-	TGTGCCAGCAGTTTGGGGTTATTACGAGCAGTACTCTTC	CASSLGLLRAVLF
TRBJ1-5	many	TRBV7-2	TRBD1	TGTGCCAGCAGCTTAGTGGGGACAGGGAACCAGCCCCAGCATTTT	CASSLVGTGNQPQHF
TRBJ1-2	many	TRBV7-9	TRBD1	TGTGCCAGCAGCTCAGGGGGAGAGCATGGCTACACCTTC	CASSSGGEHGYTF
TRBJ2-5	many	TRBV27	-	TGTGCCAGCAAACCCGGGACCCTCCTTGAGACCCAGTACTTC	CASKPGTLLETQYF
TRBJ2-3	few	TRBV20-1	TRBD2	TGCAGTGCGTGCTGCGGGGGGGCCGGGGACACAGATACGCAGTATTTT	CSACCGGAGDTDTQYF
TRBJ2-5	many	TRBV7-2	-	TGTGCCAGCAGCTTTCCGACAGCTACTCAAGAGACCCAGTACTTC	CASSFPTATQETQYF
TRBJ2-2	-	TRBV20-1	-	TGCAGTGCTCCCTGGGGAGCGGGCACCGGGGAGCTGTTTTTT	CSAPWGAGTGELFF
TRBJ2-1	-	TRBV14	-	TGTGCCAGCAGCCAAGTAGGGGATGAGCAGTTCTTC	CASSQVGDEQFF
TRBJ2-5	few	TRBV10-3	-	TGTGCCATCAGTGAGTCGACAGGAATGGGGGAGACCCAGTACTTC	CAISESTGMGETQYF
TRBJ1-5	many	TRBV4-2	-	TGTGCCAGCAGCCAAGATCCGCAGGATCATCAGCCCCAGCATTTT	CASSQDPQDHQPQHF
TRBJ1-1	many	TRBV12-3/TRBV12-4	-	TGTGCCAGCAGCCTACTGGGCAGACTGAACACTGAAGCTTTCTTT	CASSLLGRLNTEAFF
TRBJ2-7	many	TRBV6-2/TRBV6-3	-	TGTGCCAGCAGTTCTTACAGGAGCTCCTACGAGCAGTACTTC	CASSSYRSSYEQYF
TRBJ1-5	many	TRBV6-2/TRBV6-3	-	TGTGCCAGCAGTTATTATGGGACATATCAGCCCCAGCATTTT	CASSYYGTYQPQHF
TRBJ2-2	few	TRBV2	-	TGTGCCAGTAACAGGGAAAAGAACACCGGGGAGCTGTTTTTT	CASNREKNTGELFF